The 3 T cell receptor beta chains given below trace back to one sample, sequenced in a study of HIV-infected patients and healthy controls (dated by TCRdb to between 2014 and 2016). The receptor library was made with 5' RACE. Sequencing took place on an Illumina MiSeq. Using SuperScript III with primers targeting the alpha and beta constant regions, 400 to 550 ng of RNA was reverse transcribed. Separate alpha and beta chain libraries were generated by chain-specific third strand synthesis with multiplexing indices. TCRdb cleaned the public reads at Q25 with fastp, built clones with MiXCR and kept in-frame beta chains. Rows with a matching CDR3 protein are joined into one entry that keeps the most common DNA and genes. Present in this sample are some 17,000 distinct CDR3 sequences, 9.4% of which were seen just once. Roughly 4.6% of the sample lies in the top ten. Since whole blood was used without any cell fractionation, the repertoire reflected all peripheral T cells in unsorted form.

The sequenced material came from blood. These TCRs come from an adult in good health.

This clonotype was counted many times. The chain combines TRBV20-1 with TRBJ2-7, with TRBD2 matching over 9 bases. V lost 3 bases, J lost 4 bases, and 4 bases stayed unmatched. The CDR3 has 13 residues. Germline-derived CDR1 and CDR2 are DFQATT and SNEGSKA (reference sequence). This CDR3 is CSASTSGLYEQYF. CDR3 nucleotide sequence: TGCAGTGCTAGTACTAGCGGGTTGTACGAGCAGTACTTC.

This clonotype was seen a few times. The V gene is TRBV5-4, the J gene TRBJ2-7, with 7 bases matching TRBD2. The length of the CDR3 is 14 residues. CDR1 is SGHNT, CDR2 YYREEE, per germline (reference sequence). Trimming removed 3 bases from V and 5 bases from J; junction bases left unmatched: 8. CDR3 DNA: TGTGCCAGCAGCTCTAGCGGAGGATCTAACGAGCAGTACTTC. It encodes CASSSSGGSNEQYF.

The V call is TRBV29-1, the J call TRBJ1-2; 9 bases line up with TRBD1. CDR1 SQVTM and CDR2 ANQGSEA come from the germline V gene. This CDR3 is built from 12 residues. V shed 5 bases and J 5 bases; nucleotides not matched to a gene: 3. CDR3: CSVLDRGYGYTF. CDR3 bases: TGCAGCGTTCTAGACAGGGGGTATGGCTACACCTTC.